This TCR beta chain was captured by sequencing in a study of control samples from healthy donors and cancer patients. The CDR3 length is 14 residues. The V gene's germline CDR1 is MDHEN and CDR2 SYDVKM. The V end lost 6 bases, the J end lost 1 base, and 12 bases lay between the germline ends. Profiled with immunoSEQ multiplex PCR; TCRdb holds only in-frame clones, not every one. The sample holds around 70,000 clones, approximately 89% seen once. The rearrangement uses TRBV28 and TRBJ1-1; tentative D call: TRBD1 (6 bases). The sequenced material came from PBMCs. The sequence came from a woman aged 45 to 65 with head and neck cancer. The CDR3 region has the DNA TGTGCCAGCAGCGAACAGGGAGAGAACACTGAAGCTTTCTTT. This translates into CASSEQGENTEAFF.